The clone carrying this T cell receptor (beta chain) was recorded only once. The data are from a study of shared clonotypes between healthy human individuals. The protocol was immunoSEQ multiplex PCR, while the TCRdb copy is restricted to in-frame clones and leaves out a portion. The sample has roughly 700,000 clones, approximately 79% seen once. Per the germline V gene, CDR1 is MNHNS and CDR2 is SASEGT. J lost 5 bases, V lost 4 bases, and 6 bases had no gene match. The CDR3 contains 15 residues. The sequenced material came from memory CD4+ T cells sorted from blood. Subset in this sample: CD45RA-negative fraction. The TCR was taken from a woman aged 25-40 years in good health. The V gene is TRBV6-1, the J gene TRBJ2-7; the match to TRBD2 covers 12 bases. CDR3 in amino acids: CASSGRTSGNHEQYF. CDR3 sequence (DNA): TGTGCCAGCAGTGGGCGGACTAGCGGGAACCACGAGCAGTACTTC.